This is a list of T cell receptor beta chains from one sample in a study of radiotherapy plus CTLA-4 blockade in lung cancer. Some clones are missing from TCRdb's copy, which holds only in-frame ones; the method was immunoSEQ multiplex PCR. The sample lists some 67,000 clones, 65% to 85% occurring once. Sequenced material: peripheral blood, taken from a patient treated with radiotherapy plus ipilimumab. The receptors were sampled from a human donor with non-small cell lung cancer whose response to radiotherapy plus ipilimumab could not be evaluated. Some clones in this sample may be carry-over from other donors' samples. CDR3s include the opening cysteine and the closing phenylalanine or tryptophan. D genes are given only for firm matches. Size values are once, few and many counts, or a class for expanded clones, and some rows have none.

clone_size: .; j_call: TRBJ2-5; d_call: TRBD2; v_call: TRBV9; cdr3_aa: CASSPLRSGGAETQYF; cdr3_nt: TGTGCCAGCAGCCCCCTTAGAAGCGGGGGGGCAGAGACCCAGTACTTC
clone_size: .; j_call: TRBJ1-4; d_call: .; v_call: TRBV5-1; cdr3_aa: CASSSTLSEKLFF; cdr3_nt: TGCGCCAGCAGTTCTACCCTAAGTGAAAAACTGTTTTTT
clone_size: .; j_call: TRBJ1-2; d_call: .; v_call: TRBV28; cdr3_aa: CASSLYRGEYGYTF; cdr3_nt: TGTGCCAGCAGTTTATATCGGGGAGAATATGGCTACACCTTC
clone_size: .; j_call: TRBJ2-5; d_call: .; v_call: TRBV4-3; cdr3_aa: CASSQEYYKETQYF; cdr3_nt: TGCGCCAGCAGCCAAGAGTACTATAAGGAGACCCAGTACTTC
clone_size: .; j_call: TRBJ1-2; d_call: .; v_call: TRBV6-7; cdr3_aa: CASSEVARREKISGYTF; cdr3_nt: TGTGCCAGCAGTGAGGTGGCTCGCAGGGAAAAAATCTCTGGCTACACCTTC
clone_size: .; j_call: TRBJ2-3; d_call: TRBD1; v_call: TRBV19; cdr3_aa: CASGPTTGFVADTQYF; cdr3_nt: TGTGCCAGTGGGCCTACGACAGGGTTTGTCGCAGATACGCAGTATTTT
clone_size: few; j_call: TRBJ1-1; d_call: .; v_call: TRBV5-1; cdr3_aa: CASGWTAYTEAFF; cdr3_nt: TGCGCCAGCGGGTGGACAGCTTACACTGAAGCTTTCTTT
clone_size: .; j_call: TRBJ1-3; d_call: .; v_call: TRBV29-1; cdr3_aa: CSVEVSVRNTIYF; cdr3_nt: TGCAGCGTTGAGGTCAGCGTGAGAAACACCATATATTTT
clone_size: .; j_call: TRBJ1-1; d_call: .; v_call: TRBV5-1; cdr3_aa: CASAVNFRASLNTEAFF; cdr3_nt: TGCGCCAGCGCGGTGAATTTCAGGGCTTCCCTCAACACTGAAGCTTTCTTT
clone_size: .; j_call: TRBJ2-2; d_call: TRBD1; v_call: TRBV7-2; cdr3_aa: CASRSNRGNTGELFF; cdr3_nt: TGTGCCAGCAGATCAAACAGGGGAAACACCGGGGAGCTGTTTTTT
clone_size: .; j_call: TRBJ2-5; d_call: .; v_call: TRBV5-4; cdr3_aa: CASSYPGVGRAQETQYF; cdr3_nt: TGTGCCAGCAGCTACCCCGGGGTCGGTAGGGCGCAAGAGACCCAGTACTTC
clone_size: .; j_call: TRBJ1-1; d_call: TRBD1; v_call: TRBV27; cdr3_aa: CASSLRQGTEAFF; cdr3_nt: TGTGCCAGCAGTCTTAGACAGGGGACTGAAGCTTTCTTT
clone_size: .; j_call: TRBJ2-7; d_call: TRBD1; v_call: TRBV10-3; cdr3_aa: CASMTGTTSYEQYF; cdr3_nt: TGTGCCAGCATGACAGGGACAACCTCCTACGAGCAGTACTTC
clone_size: .; j_call: TRBJ1-5; d_call: TRBD1; v_call: TRBV28; cdr3_aa: CASSDLKDRGQGQPQHF; cdr3_nt: TGTGCCAGCAGTGACCTGAAGGACAGGGGGCAGGGTCAGCCCCAGCATTTT
clone_size: once; j_call: TRBJ1-6; d_call: TRBD1; v_call: TRBV28; cdr3_aa: CASIASDRAYHF; cdr3_nt: TGTGCCAGCATCGCATCCGACAGGGCCTACCACTTT
clone_size: .; j_call: TRBJ2-3; d_call: .; v_call: TRBV5-6; cdr3_aa: CASSLTPGTDTQYF; cdr3_nt: TGTGCCAGCAGCTTGACTCCGGGCACAGATACGCAGTATTTT
clone_size: .; j_call: TRBJ2-7; d_call: TRBD1; v_call: TRBV10-3; cdr3_aa: CAINSGGEQYF; cdr3_nt: TGTGCCATCAACTCAGGGGGCGAGCAGTACTTC
clone_size: .; j_call: TRBJ1-5; d_call: .; v_call: TRBV6-6; cdr3_aa: CASIKTDSVGNQPQHF; cdr3_nt: TGTGCCAGCATCAAGACGGACAGCGTCGGAAATCAGCCCCAGCATTTT
clone_size: .; j_call: TRBJ2-2; d_call: .; v_call: TRBV5-6; cdr3_aa: CASSLAFATNTGELFF; cdr3_nt: TGTGCCAGCAGCTTGGCGTTCGCGACGAACACCGGGGAGCTGTTTTTT
clone_size: few; j_call: TRBJ1-2; d_call: .; v_call: TRBV4-1; cdr3_aa: CASSPTQGQYNYGYTF; cdr3_nt: TGCGCCAGCAGCCCTACCCAGGGTCAGTATAACTATGGCTACACCTTC
clone_size: .; j_call: TRBJ1-1; d_call: .; v_call: TRBV5-1; cdr3_aa: CASSLGVGAEAFF; cdr3_nt: TGCGCCAGCAGCTTGGGGGTCGGGGCTGAAGCTTTCTTT
clone_size: .; j_call: TRBJ1-5; d_call: TRBD1; v_call: TRBV6-1; cdr3_aa: CASSDRGGGQPQHF; cdr3_nt: TGTGCCAGCAGTGACCGAGGGGGCGGTCAGCCCCAGCATTTT
clone_size: .; j_call: TRBJ2-7; d_call: .; v_call: TRBV2; cdr3_aa: CASSGVSSYEQYF; cdr3_nt: TGTGCCAGCAGCGGGGTCTCCTCCTACGAGCAGTACTTC
clone_size: .; j_call: TRBJ2-3; d_call: TRBD1; v_call: TRBV9; cdr3_aa: CASSVGTGASTDTQYF; cdr3_nt: TGTGCCAGCAGCGTGGGGACAGGTGCTAGCACAGATACGCAGTATTTT
clone_size: once; j_call: TRBJ2-7; d_call: .; v_call: TRBV5-1; cdr3_aa: CASSFSGSDYEQYF; cdr3_nt: TGCGCCAGCAGCTTTTCCGGGTCAGACTACGAGCAGTACTTC
clone_size: few; j_call: TRBJ1-5; d_call: TRBD1; v_call: TRBV4-1; cdr3_aa: CASSQGNRGYSNQPQHF; cdr3_nt: TGCGCCAGCAGCCAGGGAAACAGGGGATATAGCAATCAGCCCCAGCATTTT
clone_size: .; j_call: TRBJ2-5; d_call: TRBD2; v_call: TRBV7-2; cdr3_aa: CASSSGLGEQETQYF; cdr3_nt: TGTGCCAGCAGCTCCGGACTAGGGGAACAAGAGACCCAGTACTTC
clone_size: .; j_call: TRBJ2-1; d_call: .; v_call: TRBV14; cdr3_aa: CASSQDPPFSSYNEQFF; cdr3_nt: TGTGCCAGCAGCCAAGACCCCCCATTTAGCTCCTACAATGAGCAGTTCTTC